The 14 T cell receptor beta chains below come from one sample, sequenced in a study of blood T cell repertoires in COVID-19. Repertoires were generated with immunoSEQ multiplex PCR, while TCRdb's copy carries only in-frame clones and drops some. Seen here are 300,000 to 350,000 clones, around 89% observed once, and the top ten hold approximately 4%. Sequencing was done on a sample of PBMCs or T cells enriched from blood (not recorded which). The receptors originated from a woman between 18 and 30 years old with acute COVID-19.

The chain links TRBV4-2 to TRBJ1-2, with TRBD1 as a possible D gene (5 bases). Trimming stripped 4 bases from V and 5 bases from J, with 20 bases between. The CDR3 has 16 amino acids. Looked up from germline, CDR1 is LGHNA and CDR2 is YNFKEQ. CDR3 sequence reads: CASSPDIQGKAYGYTF. CDR3 nucleotides: TGTGCCAGCAGCCCAGACATCCAGGGAAAGGCTTATGGCTACACCTTC.

The chain uses TRBV28 and TRBJ2-5, with D hard to call. This CDR3 has 13 amino acids. Germline V gene lookup returns CDR1 MDHEN and CDR2 SYDVKM. V gave up 6 bases and J gave up 2 bases, with 10 bases separating them. CDR3 in DNA: TGTGCCAGCAGCCAGATTCGACAAGAGACCCAGTACTTC. This encodes CASSQIRQETQYF.

The chain employs TRBV28 and TRBJ2-3; 7 bases are a match to TRBD2. The germline V gene encodes CDR1 MDHEN and CDR2 SYDVKM. Unmatched junction bases numbered 2, after V lost 2 bases and J lost 0 bases. The CDR3 is made up of 15 amino acids. CDR3 nucleotides: TGTGCCAGCAGTTTAGGGGGGGATAGCACAGATACGCAGTATTTT. Protein: CASSLGGDSTDTQYF.

The chain joins TRBV27 to TRBJ1-1; possibly TRBD1 for D (5 bases). Per the germline V gene, CDR1 is MNHEY and CDR2 is SMNVEV (reference sequence). The V end lost 7 bases, the J end lost 4 bases, and 19 bases lay between the germline ends. The CDR3 covers 15 residues. The CDR3 here is CASTLRVGGTTEAFF. The CDR3 DNA reads as TGTGCCAGCACCCTCCGGGTGGGGGGGACCACTGAAGCTTTCTTT.

The chain carries TRBV10-3 and TRBJ2-1; 16 positions match TRBD2. V lost 2 bases to trimming and J lost 14 bases; unmatched junction nucleotides: 6. This CDR3 contains 15 residues. Germline-derived CDR1 and CDR2 are ENHRY and SYGVKD. The CDR3 nucleotides are TGTGCCATCAGTGAGGGCGGGACTAGCGGGAGGGTGGAGTTCTTC. This encodes CAISEGGTSGRVEFF.

The chain carries TRBV6-1 and TRBJ2-7; tentatively, D is TRBD1 (5 bases). The CDR3 contains 14 residues. Trimming removed 2 bases from V and 2 bases from J, with 10 bases in between. Germline V lookup: CDR1 MNHNS, CDR2 SASEGT. The CDR3 DNA is TGTGCCAGCAGTGAAAGAAGGGGCCCCTACGAGCAGTACTTC. This encodes CASSERRGPYEQYF.

The J gene is TRBJ1-5, the V gene TRBV28; 9 nucleotides align to TRBD1. The germline V gene encodes CDR1 MDHEN and CDR2 SYDVKM. CDR3 length: 14 amino acids. V was clipped by 2 bases and J by 4 bases; unmatched bases: 0. The CDR3 loop reads CASSLGTGNQPQHF. In nucleotides, the CDR3 is TGTGCCAGCAGTTTAGGGACAGGGAATCAGCCCCAGCATTTT.

The J gene is TRBJ1-1, the V gene TRBV7-2, with a tentative D call TRBD1 (5 bases). Germline assignment: CDR1 SGHTA and CDR2 FQGNSA. V dropped 3 bases and J dropped 0 bases, with 20 bases sitting between them. The CDR3 length is 18 residues. Here the CDR3 reads CASSFTMGGLGMNTEAFF. The CDR3 nucleotides read TGTGCCAGCAGCTTTACCATGGGGGGTTTGGGCATGAACACTGAAGCTTTCTTT. Together with reference TRBV7-2 and TRBJ1-1, the CDR3 gives the full variable domain: GAGVSQSPSNKVTEKGKDVELRCDPISGHTALYWYRQSLGQGLEFLIYFQGNSAPDKSGLPSDRFSAERTGGSVSTLTIQRTQQEDSAVYLCASSFTMGGLGMNTEAFFGQGTRLTVV.

CDR3 nucleotides: TGTGCCAGCAGCGCCACTAGGGGAGGGAAGTCCTACGAGCAGTACTTC. Residues: CASSATRGGKSYEQYF. The chain couples TRBV13 to TRBJ2-7, with 7 positions matching TRBD2. Germline V gives CDR1 PRHDT, CDR2 FYEKMQ (reference sequence). J gave up 1 base and V 5 bases, and 11 bases lay outside the gene matches. CDR3 length: 16 amino acids.

The CDR3 spells CASSSGLAGGNEQFF. The DNA for the CDR3 is TGTGCCAGCAGCTCGGGACTAGCGGGAGGAAATGAGCAGTTCTTC. V gene TRBV7-3 combines with J gene TRBJ2-1, with TRBD2 matching over 15 bases. V shed 4 bases, J shed 7 bases, and the junction held 2 bases outside the gene matches. Germline lookup yields CDR1 SGHTA and CDR2 FQGTGA. There are 15 residues in the CDR3.

The V call is TRBV5-1, the J call TRBJ2-7, with 10 bases aligning to TRBD2. The V and J ends lost 2 bases and 0 bases, in that order; junction bases with no gene match: 2. The germline gives CDR1 SGHRS, CDR2 YFSETQ. CDR3 length: 15 amino acids. DNA of the CDR3: TGCGCCAGCAGCTTTCTAGCGGGAGCCTCCTACGAGCAGTACTTC. Its translation: CASSFLAGASYEQYF.

This clone was counted a single time. CDR3 protein: CASSRRDRGLVVEQETQYF. The CDR3 DNA follows: TGTGCCAGCAGCAGGAGGGACAGGGGATTGGTAGTTGAGCAAGAGACCCAGTACTTC. The chain employs TRBV7-6 and TRBJ2-5, with 10 bases lining up with TRBD1. From germline, CDR1 is SGHVS and CDR2 FNYEAQ. J gave up 2 bases and V 5 bases, and 17 bases lay outside the gene matches. This CDR3 comprises 19 residues.

The gene calls are TRBV6-6 and TRBJ2-5, with 8 bases identical to TRBD2. Trimming cost V 0 bases and J 5 bases; bases outside gene matches: 5. The CDR3 is 15 amino acids. Germline CDR1 MNHNY, CDR2 SVGAGI (reference sequence). The CDR3 DNA reads as TGTGCCAGCAGTTACTCTGCCAGCGGGAGTGAGACCCAGTACTTC. Its protein product is CASSYSASGSETQYF.

The genes are TRBV11-2 and TRBJ1-4, with unresolved D. Trimming took off 5 bases at V and 4 bases at J, with 11 bases between the two ends. This CDR3 region has 14 residues. Germline CDR1 is SGHAT and CDR2 is FQNNGV. The CDR3 spells CASSGPAFNEKLFF. The DNA of the CDR3 is TGTGCCAGCAGCGGGCCGGCCTTTAATGAAAAACTGTTTTTT.